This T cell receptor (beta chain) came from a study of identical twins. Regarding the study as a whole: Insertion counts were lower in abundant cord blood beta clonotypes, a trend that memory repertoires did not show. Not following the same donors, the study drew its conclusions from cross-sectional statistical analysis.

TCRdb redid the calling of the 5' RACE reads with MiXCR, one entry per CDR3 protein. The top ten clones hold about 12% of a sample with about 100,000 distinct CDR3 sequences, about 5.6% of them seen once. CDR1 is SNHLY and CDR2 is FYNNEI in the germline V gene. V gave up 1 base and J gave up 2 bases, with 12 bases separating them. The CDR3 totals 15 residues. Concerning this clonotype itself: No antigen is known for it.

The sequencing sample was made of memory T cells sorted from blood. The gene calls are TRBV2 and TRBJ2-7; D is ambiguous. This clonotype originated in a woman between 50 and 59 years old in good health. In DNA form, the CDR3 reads TGTGCCAGCAGTGAAGTAGGTCGAAGAACCTACGAGCAGTACGTC. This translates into CASSEVGRRTYEQYV.